Listed below are T cell receptor beta chains from one sample, sequenced in a study of response to subunit inactivated influenza vaccine. TCRdb passed the RT-PCR reads through MiXCR, listing each CDR3 protein once. The table lists hundreds of thousands of distinct CDR3 sequences, roughly 20% of them singletons. Sample: PBMCs from blood, taken 4 to 6 days after vaccination. All receptors derive from a man aged 45-65 years who received an inactivated influenza vaccine. Both conserved end residues are part of each CDR3. Each record gives: J gene, V gene, D gene, clone size, CDR3 DNA, CDR3 protein. D genes are given only for firm matches. Rows may omit the clone size; those that give it use once, few, many or a size class.

>TRBJ2-7|TRBV5-1|TRBD1|few
TGCGCCAGCAGCCGACGGGACAGGGAAGGCGAGCAGTACTTC
CASSRRDREGEQYF
>TRBJ2-2|TRBV24-1|.|many
TGTGCCACCAGTGAGGGGACGGCGAACACCGGGGAGCTGTTTTTT
CATSEGTANTGELFF
>TRBJ2-7|TRBV4-2|.|few
TGTGCCAGCAGCGCCCCCCGGGACACCTTCTACGAGCAGTACTTC
CASSAPRDTFYEQYF
>TRBJ2-7|TRBV6-2/TRBV6-3|.|many
TGTGCCAGCAGTTACTTCGAGACCTACGAGCAGTACTTC
CASSYFETYEQYF
>TRBJ2-5|TRBV7-8|TRBD2|few
TGTGCCAGCAGCCCGCGACTAGCGGGAGAAGAGACCCAGTACTTC
CASSPRLAGEETQYF
>TRBJ2-2|TRBV5-5|.|.
TGTGCCAGCAGCTTCAGGGGCTTAACTAACACCGGGGAGCTGTTTTTT
CASSFRGLTNTGELFF
>TRBJ1-1|TRBV5-1|TRBD1|.
TGCGTCAGCAGCATCGGACAGGGGTGGACTGAAGCTTTCTTT
CVSSIGQGWTEAFF
>TRBJ2-7|TRBV6-1|TRBD1|few
TGTGCCAAATCGAGAGGGACAGACCTAACCTACGAGCAGTACTTC
CAKSRGTDLTYEQYF
>TRBJ2-7|TRBV20-1|.|many
TGCAGTGCTAGTGGTGGGGGCTCCTACGAGCAGTACTTC
CSASGGGSYEQYF
>TRBJ2-1|TRBV7-9|TRBD2|few
TGTGCCAGCAGCTTATCTAGCGGGAGTGTCAATGAGCAGTTCTTC
CASSLSSGSVNEQFF
>TRBJ1-3|TRBV10-3|.|few
TGTGCCATCAGTGACAGCGCTATCTCTGGAAACACCATATATTTT
CAISDSAISGNTIYF
>TRBJ2-4|TRBV20-1|TRBD1|few
TGCAGTGCTAGTAAGGGGGCAAGGAACATTCAGTACTTC
CSASKGARNIQYF
>TRBJ1-2|TRBV12-3/TRBV12-4|.|.
TGTACCAGCATCCCTTCGGGACGGACAAACTATGGCTACACCTTC
CTSIPSGRTNYGYTF
>TRBJ2-5|TRBV11-1|.|.
TGTGCCAGCAGCTACGGCAGGGCCCCCAAACAGTACTTC
CASSYGRAPKQYF
>TRBJ2-7|TRBV4-1|.|few
TGCGCCAGCAGCCAAGATAGGGGGTGGCAAGGCTACGAGCAGTACTTC
CASSQDRGWQGYEQYF
>TRBJ1-1|TRBV12-3/TRBV12-4|.|few
TGTGCCAGCACCCTAACAGCGAACACTGAAGCTTTCTTT
CASTLTANTEAFF
>TRBJ2-2|TRBV9|TRBD2|few
TGTGCCAGCAGCGCAAGGACTAGCGTTACGAGAAGTGGCGGGGAGCTGTTTTTT
CASSARTSVTRSGGELFF
>TRBJ1-1|TRBV12-3/TRBV12-4|.|many
TGCGCCAGCTCCCCGGGGGGGGGGAACACTGAAGCTTTCTTT
CASSPGGGNTEAFF
>TRBJ1-2|TRBV9|TRBD1|few
TGTGCCAGCAGCGAGGGACAGCACTATGGCTACACCTTC
CASSEGQHYGYTF